The T cell receptor beta chain described here comes from a study of cytomegalovirus exposure and HLA in healthy donors. Study-wide points: First-cohort TCR clusters were later found to tend to co-occur in the approximately 120 validation repertoires. The study labeled 150 or so TCR beta chains cytomegalovirus-associated. Most TCR sequences were seen very rarely across donors, but some public TCRs occurred in many.

TCRdb's copy holds only in-frame clones and misses some; the assay was immunoSEQ multiplex PCR. The data show around 120,000 clones, approximately 90% seen once. V shed 7 bases and J shed 0 bases, with 11 bases lying between them. The CDR3 spans 14 residues. Germline assignment: CDR1 MGHRA and CDR2 YSYEKL. In the case of this clone: Its antigen is still unknown.

The TCR sequence derives from a woman aged 18-29 years in good health and CMV-seropositive. The chain is built from TRBV4-1 and TRBJ2-3; D ambiguous. The sequenced sample consisted of PBMCs. The CDR3 loop is CASKGGKSTDTQYF. The CDR3 bases are TGCGCCAGCAAAGGCGGAAAAAGCACAGATACGCAGTATTTT.